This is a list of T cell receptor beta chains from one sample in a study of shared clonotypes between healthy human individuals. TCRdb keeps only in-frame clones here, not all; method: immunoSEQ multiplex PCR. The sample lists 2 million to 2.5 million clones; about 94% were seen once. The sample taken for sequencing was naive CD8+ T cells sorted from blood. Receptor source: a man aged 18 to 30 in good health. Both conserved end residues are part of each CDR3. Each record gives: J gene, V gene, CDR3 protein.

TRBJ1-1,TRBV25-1,CASSDHSRNTEAFF
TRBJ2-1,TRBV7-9,CASSLEVSGGNEQFF
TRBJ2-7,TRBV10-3,CAISEVAASPHYEQYF
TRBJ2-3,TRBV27,CASTSITDTQYF
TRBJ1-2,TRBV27,CASSHRGANYGYTF
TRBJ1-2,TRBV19,CASSISVGQGSLYGYTF
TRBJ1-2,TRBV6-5,CASSYRDADSNYGYTF
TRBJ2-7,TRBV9,CASSVGLAGYEQYF
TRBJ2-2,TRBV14,CASSQFLGTGFTGELFF
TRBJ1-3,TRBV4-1,CASSQAVPSGNTIYF
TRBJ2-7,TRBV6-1,CASRDPLEQYF
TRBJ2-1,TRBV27,CASSFLAGERHEQFF
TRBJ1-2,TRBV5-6,CASSFPGGNYGYTF
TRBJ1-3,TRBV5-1,CASSLAEGAAGNTIYF
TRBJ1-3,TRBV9,CASSPGGNTIYF
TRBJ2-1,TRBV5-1,CASSLTGPYNEQFF
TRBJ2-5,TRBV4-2,CASSQERGQETQYF
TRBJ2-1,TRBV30,CACAGGNYNEQFF
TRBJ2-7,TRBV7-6,CASSLGGTGEEQYF
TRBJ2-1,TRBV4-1,CASSQQNQKNEQFF
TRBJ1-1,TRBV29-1,CSVDDSRNTEAFF
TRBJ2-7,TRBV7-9,CASSPDPGTSGRGPYEQYF
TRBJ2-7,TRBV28,CASRDSGLTYEQYF